The next 9 T cell receptor beta chains were all read from a single sample in a study of shared clonotypes between healthy human individuals. Clones were read by immunoSEQ multiplex PCR, and TCRdb kept only the in-frame ones, dropping some. Altogether around 560,000 clones are present, 95% being singletons, with the ten largest covering over 0.095%. CD45RO-negative, CCR7-positively selected cells formed the naive CD8 fraction, excluding terminally differentiated effector memory CD45RA+ cells. Sequencing used naive CD8+ T cells sorted from blood. These receptors all stem from a woman in her 30s in good health.

As for this clone: Other DNA variants within this sample encode the same CDR3. The chain links TRBV5-8 to TRBJ2-7; unclear D gene. The CDR3 extends over 13 amino acids. V lost 4 bases and J 0 bases, leaving 8 bases between the germline ends. Germline V gives CDR1 SGHTS, CDR2 YDEGEE. CDR3: CASSPGSSYEQYF. In DNA, the CDR3 is TGTGCCAGCAGCCCCGGCTCCTCCTACGAGCAGTACTTC.

The chain has TRBV6-5 and TRBJ1-5; possibly TRBD1 for D (6 bases). The ends were cut back, 7 bases at V and 2 bases at J, with 9 bases in the middle. The germline gives CDR1 MNHEY, CDR2 SVGAGI. The CDR3 runs to 13 residues. CDR3 residues: CASTPGGNQPQHF. CDR3 sequence (DNA): TGTGCCAGCACCCCAGGGGGCAATCAGCCCCAGCATTTT.

The chain carries TRBV13 and TRBJ2-7; TRBD1 might be the D (5 bases). V was clipped by 2 bases and J by 2 bases, with 10 bases between them. The CDR3 has 14 residues. Germline loops: CDR1 PRHDT, CDR2 FYEKMQ (reference sequence). The CDR3 DNA follows: TGTGCCAGCAGCTTAACGACAGAAGCCTACGAGCAGTACTTC. It yields the protein CASSLTTEAYEQYF.

The J gene is TRBJ2-7, the V gene TRBV7-2, with D possibly being TRBD1 (5 bases). V was pared by 6 bases and J by 3 bases, with 12 bases between. The CDR3 is 13 residues long. The germline gives CDR1 SGHTA, CDR2 FQGNSA. CDR3 sequence reads: CASRSQGDYEQYF. CDR3 coding DNA: TGTGCCAGCAGATCTCAGGGTGACTACGAGCAGTACTTC. Full variable domain (outside the CDR3, taken from reference TRBV7-2 and TRBJ2-7): GAGVSQSPSNKVTEKGKDVELRCDPISGHTALYWYRQSLGQGLEFLIYFQGNSAPDKSGLPSDRFSAERTGGSVSTLTIQRTQQEDSAVYLCASRSQGDYEQYFGPGTRLTVT.

The V call is TRBV19, the J call TRBJ1-1, with 8 nucleotides matching TRBD1. Germline V CDR1 and CDR2: LNHDA, SQIVND (reference sequence). V lost 4 bases to trimming and J lost 0 bases; unmatched junction nucleotides: 4. This CDR3 region has 15 residues. DNA of the CDR3: TGTGCCAGTAGTAGGACAGGGCGAATGAACACTGAAGCTTTCTTT. It translates to CASSRTGRMNTEAFF.

The CDR3 sequence: CASSDWTTNYEQYF. CDR3 in DNA: TGCGCCAGCAGTGACTGGACTACCAACTACGAGCAGTACTTC. This rearrangement joins TRBV10-1 to TRBJ2-7; weak D call: TRBD2 (6 bases). This CDR3 has 14 residues. V lost 3 bases to trimming and J lost 3 bases, with 12 bases between them. Germline V gives CDR1 WNHNN, CDR2 SYGVQD (reference sequence).

The chain is built from TRBV28 and TRBJ1-2; no reliable D call. Germline V gives CDR1 MDHEN, CDR2 SYDVKM. The V end was cut by 8 bases, the J end by 6 bases, with 10 bases between. The CDR3 totals 11 residues. The CDR3, as DNA: TGTGCCAGCTGGCGGACGGATGGCTACACCTTC. Amino acid sequence: CASWRTDGYTF.

The chain is built from TRBV9 and TRBJ2-1; TRBD2 might be the D (6 bases). The CDR3 runs to 14 residues. Germline values: CDR1 SGDLS, CDR2 YYNGEE. V lost 4 bases, J lost 9 bases, and 17 bases lay in between. The CDR3 loop reads CASSRGRDALEQFF. In DNA form, the CDR3 reads TGTGCCAGCAGCCGAGGGCGGGACGCCCTTGAGCAGTTCTTC. Supplemented by reference TRBV9 and TRBJ2-1, the full variable domain reads DSGVTQTPKHLITATGQRVTLRCSPRSGDLSVYWYQQSLDQGLQFLIQYYNGEERAKGNILERFSAQQFPDLHSELNLSSLELGDSALYFCASSRGRDALEQFFGPGTRLTVL.

The V gene is TRBV27, the J gene TRBJ1-2; TRBD1 aligns across 7 bases. V lost 6 bases and J lost 7; bases outside the gene matches: 17. In germline, CDR1 is MNHEY, CDR2 SMNVEV (reference sequence). The CDR3 length is 16 residues. DNA of the CDR3: TGTGCCAGCAGCCGCCGACCGGGACAGATAGCGTCTGGCTACACCTTC. This sequence encodes CASSRRPGQIASGYTF.